This is a list of T cell receptor beta chains from one sample in a study of control samples from healthy donors and cancer patients. Profiling relied on immunoSEQ multiplex PCR, and the TCRdb table lists in-frame clones only, not all of them. The data hold 180,000 or so clones, with 91% observed a single time. Sequencing used blood. Receptors were obtained from a woman aged 25 to 39 in good health. Both conserved end residues are part of each CDR3. Fields, in order: clone size, D gene, J gene, V gene, CDR3 DNA, CDR3 protein. A D gene is named only where the DNA matches it firmly. Not every row has a clone size; where given, it reads once, few, many or a size class.

. | . | TRBJ2-3 | TRBV7-2 | TGTGCCAGCAGCCGATCCACAGATACGCAGTATTTT | CASSRSTDTQYF
. | . | TRBJ1-2 | TRBV3-1/TRBV3-2 | TGTGCCAGCAGCCAAGGACAGGACTATGGCTACACCTTC | CASSQGQDYGYTF
. | . | TRBJ2-7 | TRBV30 | TGTGCCTGGAGTGTAAGGCGGCAATACGAGCAGTACTTC | CAWSVRRQYEQYF
. | TRBD2 | TRBJ2-1 | TRBV24-1 | TGTGCCACCAGTGATCGGACTAGCGGGAGTGGGTATGAGCAGTTCTTC | CATSDRTSGSGYEQFF
. | . | TRBJ2-4 | TRBV14 | TGTGCCAGCAGCCAAGATACGGGGGCGGGGACCAAAAACATTCAGTACTTC | CASSQDTGAGTKNIQYF
. | . | TRBJ2-1 | TRBV5-1 | TGCGCCAGCAGCTTGAGTCCCAGCTCCTACAATGAGCAGTTCTTC | CASSLSPSSYNEQFF
many | TRBD1 | TRBJ2-5 | TRBV14 | TGTGCCAGCAGCCAAGTGGGACAGGCCCAAGAGACCCAGTACTTC | CASSQVGQAQETQYF
. | . | TRBJ2-5 | TRBV5-1 | TGCGCCAGCAGCTTGGGGACAGAAGAGACCCAGTACTTC | CASSLGTEETQYF
. | . | TRBJ1-5 | TRBV18 | TGTGCCAGCTCACCATCTTCGGGCAATCAGCCCCAGCATTTT | CASSPSSGNQPQHF
. | TRBD1 | TRBJ1-2 | TRBV27 | TGTGCCAGCAGTCCGGTCCCTCCCGGGACAGGGGGATCCTATGGCTACACCTTC | CASSPVPPGTGGSYGYTF
. | . | TRBJ1-4 | TRBV5-1 | TGCGCCAGCAGCTTGACGGTTCCGGGGGCTAATGAAAAACTGTTTTTT | CASSLTVPGANEKLFF
. | . | TRBJ1-1 | TRBV20-1 | TGCAGTGGGGGCAGAAGAACTGAAGCTTTCTTT | CSGGRRTEAFF
. | TRBD1 | TRBJ1-4 | TRBV18 | TGTGCCAGCTCACCGGGACAGGGTGAAAAACTGTTTTTT | CASSPGQGEKLFF
. | TRBD1 | TRBJ2-5 | TRBV20-1 | TGCAGTGCTAGTTCGACAGGGGGAGAGACCCAGTACTTC | CSASSTGGETQYF
. | TRBD2 | TRBJ2-3 | TRBV7-9 | TGTGCCAGCAGCTTAGGCGGGAGGTCAGATACGCAGTATTTT | CASSLGGRSDTQYF